Reported below is one T cell receptor (beta chain). The germline V gene encodes CDR1 GTSNPN and CDR2 SVGIG (reference sequence). With 4 bases removed from V and 3 bases from J, the gap between germline ends came to 15 bases. The CDR3 is 14 residues long. This PCR relied on a set of 60 Vbeta primers and 13 Jbeta primers. The protocol was immunoSEQ multiplex PCR, while the TCRdb copy is restricted to in-frame clones and leaves out a portion. The table records tens of thousands of clones, roughly 80% of them present only once. These data are taken from a study of cytomegalovirus exposure and HLA in healthy donors.

This chain connects TRBV30 to TRBJ1-1, with D possibly TRBD1 on 6 matching bases. The receptor was derived from a middle-aged woman in good health and CMV-seropositive. The specimen was PBMCs. CDR3 coding DNA: TGTGCCTGGAAGGGGCCAGGGGTGTACACTGAAGCTTTCTTT. Translated: CAWKGPGVYTEAFF.